Below, one T cell receptor (beta chain) is given with its context. What it binds is unknown. The ends were cut back, 6 bases at V and 1 base at J, with 15 bases in the middle. The germline V gene encodes CDR1 LNHDA and CDR2 SQIVND (reference sequence). The CDR3 runs 15 residues. The record originates from a study of CD4+ T cells in melanoma. Study-level findings and limits: A reported correlation linked neoantigen-specific CD4+ T cells to CD8+, macrophage and B cell function. Reportedly, melanoma neoantigen-specific CD4+ T cells showed varied differentiation states.

TCRdb's copy holds only in-frame clones and misses some; the assay was immunoSEQ multiplex PCR. Here the sample spans around 100,000 clones, approximately 90% being singletons. This clonotype originated in a human donor with melanoma. V is TRBV19 and J is TRBJ2-5; no firm D call. The sample consisted of peripheral blood. DNA for the CDR3: TGTGCCAGTAGCCCCGGACCTAGGAGCCAAGAGACCCAGTACTTC. This gives the protein CASSPGPRSQETQYF.